This T cell receptor beta chain derives from a study of beta chain features in type 1 diabetes. Study-wide context: Age and gender were similar between patients and healthy donors, as were cell yields. Points from the study as a whole: Insertion counts at VDJ junctions were lower in type 1 diabetes patients, who also showed more deletions there. There was a moderate but significant shortening of TCRB CDR3s in all four CD4+ subsets of Type 1 diabetes patients.

The sequenced template was cDNA made from the entire isolated RNA. Each sample of naive, central memory or regulatory T cells had, on average, approximately 4 million reads. TCRdb keeps only in-frame clones here, not all; method: immunoSEQ multiplex PCR. Counted here are about 28,000 clones, around three fifths occurring once; the ten biggest clones make up 2% to 3%. The CDR3 totals 14 residues. Trimming shortened V by 3 bases and J by 6 bases, and 12 bases separated the two germline ends. CDR1 and CDR2 from the germline V gene are LNHDA and SQIVND (reference sequence). With respect to this clone: Its specificity is unknown.

The genes are TRBV19 and TRBJ1-5; a possible D gene is TRBD1 (5 bases). The TCR was taken from a young woman with type 1 diabetes. Sequenced material: Tregs from blood. The CDR3 sequence is CASSMVGVIQPQHF. The CDR3 DNA reads as TGTGCCAGTAGTATGGTAGGGGTCATTCAGCCCCAGCATTTT.